The clone carrying this T cell receptor (beta chain) was seen only a few times. These data originate in a study of blood T cell repertoires in COVID-19. Study-wide context: The study drew acute and convalescent COVID-19 samples from the United States, Italy and Spain. From T cells, B-cell-depleted T cells, or PBMCs came the material, which was cDNA or gDNA.

Generated by immunoSEQ multiplex PCR, the TCRdb table keeps only in-frame clones and is missing some. Among some 7,000 clones listed, 80% to 90% were seen once. This CDR3 region has 17 residues. CDR1 and CDR2 from the germline V gene are SGHTA and FQGTGA. The V segment lost 5 bases and the J segment 3 bases; nucleotides outside the gene matches: 10. The sequencing sample was made of peripheral blood. The TCR was taken from a human donor in a cohort sampled during active COVID-19. The chain combines TRBV7-3 with TRBJ2-5, with TRBD2 matching over 12 bases. The CDR3 DNA reads as TGTGCCAGCAGCCCCGTGCTAGCGGGGGGGCATAAAGAGACCCAGTACTTC. Its protein product is CASSPVLAGGHKETQYF.